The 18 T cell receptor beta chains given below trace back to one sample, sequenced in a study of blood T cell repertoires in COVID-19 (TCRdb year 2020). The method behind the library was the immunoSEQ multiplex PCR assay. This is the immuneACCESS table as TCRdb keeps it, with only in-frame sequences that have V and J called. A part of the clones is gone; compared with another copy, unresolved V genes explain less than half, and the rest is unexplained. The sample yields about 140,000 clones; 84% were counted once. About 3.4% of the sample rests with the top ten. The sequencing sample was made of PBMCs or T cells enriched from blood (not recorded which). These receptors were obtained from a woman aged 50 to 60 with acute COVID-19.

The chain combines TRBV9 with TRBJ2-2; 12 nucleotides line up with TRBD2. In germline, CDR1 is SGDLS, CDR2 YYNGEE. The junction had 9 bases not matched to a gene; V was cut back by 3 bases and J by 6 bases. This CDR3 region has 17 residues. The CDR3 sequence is CASSATLAGGPPGELFF. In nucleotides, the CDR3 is TGTGCCAGCAGCGCAACCCTAGCGGGAGGGCCCCCCGGGGAGCTGTTTTTT.

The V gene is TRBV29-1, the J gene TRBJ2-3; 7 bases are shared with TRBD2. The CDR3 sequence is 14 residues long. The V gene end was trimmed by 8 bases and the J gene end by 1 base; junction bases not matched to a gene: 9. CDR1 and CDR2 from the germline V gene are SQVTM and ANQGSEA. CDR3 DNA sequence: TGCAGCATCGCTAGCGGATGGGGCACAGATACGCAGTATTTT. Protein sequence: CSIASGWGTDTQYF.

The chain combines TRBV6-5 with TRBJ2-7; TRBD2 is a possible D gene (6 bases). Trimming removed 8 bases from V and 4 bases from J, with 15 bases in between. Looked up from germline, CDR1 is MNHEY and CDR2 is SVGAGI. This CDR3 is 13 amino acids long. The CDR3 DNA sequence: TGTGCCAGCGGTCGAGATCGGGAGTACGAGCAGTACTTC. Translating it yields CASGRDREYEQYF.

CDR3 nucleotides: TGTGCCAGCAGCTCCATAGGGAGGGGGGGAGACGAGCAGTACTTC. This gives the protein CASSSIGRGGDEQYF. The chain carries TRBV5-4 and TRBJ2-7, with D possibly matching TRBD2 (7 bases). CDR1 and CDR2 from the germline V gene are SGHNT and YYREEE (reference sequence). The CDR3 spans 15 residues. Trimming shortened V by 3 bases and J by 5 bases, and 18 bases separated the two germline ends.

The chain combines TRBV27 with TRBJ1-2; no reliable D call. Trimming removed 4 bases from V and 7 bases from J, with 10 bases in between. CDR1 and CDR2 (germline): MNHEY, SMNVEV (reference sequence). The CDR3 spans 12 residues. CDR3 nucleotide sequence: TGTGCCAGCAGTTCCGGACGGGGTGGCTACACCTTC. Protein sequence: CASSSGRGGYTF.

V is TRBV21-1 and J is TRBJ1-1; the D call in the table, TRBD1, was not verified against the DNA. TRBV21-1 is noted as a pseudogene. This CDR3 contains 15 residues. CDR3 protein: CASSGNRGPDTEAFF. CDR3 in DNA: TGTGCCAGCAGCGGGAACAGGGGGCCGGACACTGAAGCTTTCTTT.

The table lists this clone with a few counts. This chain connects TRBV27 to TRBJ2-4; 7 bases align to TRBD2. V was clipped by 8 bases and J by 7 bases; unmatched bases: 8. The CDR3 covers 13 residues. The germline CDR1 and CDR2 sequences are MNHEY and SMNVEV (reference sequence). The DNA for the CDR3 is TGTGCCAGCGGGAGGGCGGGGTTCAACATTCAGTACTTC. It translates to CASGRAGFNIQYF.

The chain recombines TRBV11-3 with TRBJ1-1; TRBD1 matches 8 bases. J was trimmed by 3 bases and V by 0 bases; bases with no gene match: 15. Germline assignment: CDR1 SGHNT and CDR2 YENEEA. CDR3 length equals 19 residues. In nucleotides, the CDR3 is TGTGCCAGCAGCTTAGATCAGGGGGCGACCGGGCTAGGGGACACTGAAGCTTTCTTT. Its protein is CASSLDQGATGLGDTEAFF.

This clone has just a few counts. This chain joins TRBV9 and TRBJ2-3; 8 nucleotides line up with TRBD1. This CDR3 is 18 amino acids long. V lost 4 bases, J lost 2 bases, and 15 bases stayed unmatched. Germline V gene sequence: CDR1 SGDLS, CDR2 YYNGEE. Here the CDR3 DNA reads TGTGCCAGCAGCCGTTACACCGGGACAGGAGGGGCCACAGATACGCAGTATTTT. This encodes CASSRYTGTGGATDTQYF.

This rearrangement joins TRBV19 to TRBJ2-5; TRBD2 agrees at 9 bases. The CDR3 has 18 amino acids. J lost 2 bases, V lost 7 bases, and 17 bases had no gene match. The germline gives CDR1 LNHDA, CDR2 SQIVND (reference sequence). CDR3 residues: CASTRGGLAGWNQETQYF. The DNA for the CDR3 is TGTGCCAGTACCAGGGGGGGGCTAGCGGGATGGAATCAAGAGACCCAGTACTTC.

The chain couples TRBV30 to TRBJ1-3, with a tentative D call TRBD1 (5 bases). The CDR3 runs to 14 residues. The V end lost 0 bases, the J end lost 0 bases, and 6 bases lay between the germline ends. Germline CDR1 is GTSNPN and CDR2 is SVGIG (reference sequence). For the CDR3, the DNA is TGTGCCTGGAGTGTCAGGGCCTCTGGAAACACCATATATTTT. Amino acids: CAWSVRASGNTIYF.

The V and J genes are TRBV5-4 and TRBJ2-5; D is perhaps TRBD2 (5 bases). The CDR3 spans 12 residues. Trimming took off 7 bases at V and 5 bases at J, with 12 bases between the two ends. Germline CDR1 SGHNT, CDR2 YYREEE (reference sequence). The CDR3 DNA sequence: TGTGCCAGCCAACGGGGTTTTGAGACCCAGTACTTC. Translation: CASQRGFETQYF.

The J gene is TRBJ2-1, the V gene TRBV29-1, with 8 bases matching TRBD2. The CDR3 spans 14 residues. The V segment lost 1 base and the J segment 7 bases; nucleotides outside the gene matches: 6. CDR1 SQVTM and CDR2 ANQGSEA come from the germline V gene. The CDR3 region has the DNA TGCAGCGTTGAAGCGGGAGGGCCTGGGAATGAGCAGTTCTTC. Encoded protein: CSVEAGGPGNEQFF.

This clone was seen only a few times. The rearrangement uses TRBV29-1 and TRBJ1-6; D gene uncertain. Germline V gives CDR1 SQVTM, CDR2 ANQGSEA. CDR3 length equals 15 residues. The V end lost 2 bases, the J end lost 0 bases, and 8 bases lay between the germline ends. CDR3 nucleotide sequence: TGCAGCGTTGAACTATTGAGCTCCTATAATTCACCCCTCCACTTT. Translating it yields CSVELLSSYNSPLHF.

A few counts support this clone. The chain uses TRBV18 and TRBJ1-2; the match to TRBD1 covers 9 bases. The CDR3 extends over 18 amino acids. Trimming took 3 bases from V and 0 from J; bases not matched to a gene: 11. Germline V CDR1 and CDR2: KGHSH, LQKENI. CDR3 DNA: TGTGCCAGCTCACCCTGGGACAGGGCAGCGATCGCTAACTATGGCTACACCTTC. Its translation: CASSPWDRAAIANYGYTF.

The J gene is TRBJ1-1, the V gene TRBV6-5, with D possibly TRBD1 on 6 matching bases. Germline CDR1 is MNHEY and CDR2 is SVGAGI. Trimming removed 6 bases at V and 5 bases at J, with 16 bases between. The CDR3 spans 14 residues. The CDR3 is CASRYREEGTEAFF. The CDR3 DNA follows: TGTGCCAGCAGGTACAGGGAGGAGGGAACTGAAGCTTTCTTT.

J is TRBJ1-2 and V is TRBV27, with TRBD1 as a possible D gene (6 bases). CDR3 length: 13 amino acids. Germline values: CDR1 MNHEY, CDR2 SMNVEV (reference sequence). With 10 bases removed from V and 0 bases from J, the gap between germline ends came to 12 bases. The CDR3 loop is CATQDRSNYGYTF. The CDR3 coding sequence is TGTGCCACACAAGACAGGTCTAACTATGGCTACACCTTC.

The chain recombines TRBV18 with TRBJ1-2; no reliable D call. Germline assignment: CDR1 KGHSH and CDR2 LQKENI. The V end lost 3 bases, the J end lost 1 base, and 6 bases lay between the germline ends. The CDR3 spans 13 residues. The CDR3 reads CASSPPDNYGYTF. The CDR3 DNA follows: TGTGCCAGCTCACCCCCAGATAACTATGGCTACACCTTC.